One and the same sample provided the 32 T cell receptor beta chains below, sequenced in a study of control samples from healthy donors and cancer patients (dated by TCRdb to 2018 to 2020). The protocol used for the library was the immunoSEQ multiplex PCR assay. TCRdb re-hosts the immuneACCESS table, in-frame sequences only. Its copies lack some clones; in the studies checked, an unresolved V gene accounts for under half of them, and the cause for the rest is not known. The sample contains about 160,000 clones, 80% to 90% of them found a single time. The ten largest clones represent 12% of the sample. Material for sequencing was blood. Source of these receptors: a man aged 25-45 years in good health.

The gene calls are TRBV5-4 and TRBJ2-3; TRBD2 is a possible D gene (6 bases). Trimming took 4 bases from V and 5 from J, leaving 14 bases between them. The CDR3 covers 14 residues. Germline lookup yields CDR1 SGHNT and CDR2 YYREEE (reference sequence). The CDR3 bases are TGTGCCAGCAGCAGGGACTCCGGGAGAGATACGCAGTATTTT. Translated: CASSRDSGRDTQYF.

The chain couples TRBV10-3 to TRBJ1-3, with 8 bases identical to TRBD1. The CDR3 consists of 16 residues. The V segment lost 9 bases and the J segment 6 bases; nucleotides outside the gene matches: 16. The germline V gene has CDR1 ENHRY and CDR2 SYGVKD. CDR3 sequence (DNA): TGTGCCATACAGGGGGACAGGTGGGACAGAAAAAACACCATATATTTT. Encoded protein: CAIQGDRWDRKNTIYF.

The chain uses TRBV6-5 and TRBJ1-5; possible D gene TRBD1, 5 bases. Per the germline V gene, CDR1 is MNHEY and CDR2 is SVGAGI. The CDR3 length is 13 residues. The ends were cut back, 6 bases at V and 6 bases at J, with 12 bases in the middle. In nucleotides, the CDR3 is TGTGCCAGCAGGCGCGACAGTCGTCAGCCCCAGCATTTT. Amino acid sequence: CASRRDSRQPQHF.

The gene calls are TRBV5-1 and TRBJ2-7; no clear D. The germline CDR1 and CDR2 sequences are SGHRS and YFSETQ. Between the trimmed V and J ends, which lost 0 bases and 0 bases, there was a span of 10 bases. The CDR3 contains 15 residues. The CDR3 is CASSLVVGSSYEQYF. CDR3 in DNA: TGCGCCAGCAGCTTGGTGGTAGGGTCCTCCTACGAGCAGTACTTC.

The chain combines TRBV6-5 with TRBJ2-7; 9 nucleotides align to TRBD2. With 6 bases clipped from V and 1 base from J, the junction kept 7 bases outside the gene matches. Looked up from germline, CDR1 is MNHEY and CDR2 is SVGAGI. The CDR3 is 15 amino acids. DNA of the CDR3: TGTGCCAGCAGGTCCCCTAGCGGGATTTCCTACGAGCAGTACTTC. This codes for CASRSPSGISYEQYF.

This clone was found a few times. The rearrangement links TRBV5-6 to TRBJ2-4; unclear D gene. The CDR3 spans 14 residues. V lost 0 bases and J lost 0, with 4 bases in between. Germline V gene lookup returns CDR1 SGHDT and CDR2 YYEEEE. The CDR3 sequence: CASSLGRAKNIQYF. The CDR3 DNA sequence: TGTGCCAGCAGCTTGGGGAGAGCCAAAAACATTCAGTACTTC.

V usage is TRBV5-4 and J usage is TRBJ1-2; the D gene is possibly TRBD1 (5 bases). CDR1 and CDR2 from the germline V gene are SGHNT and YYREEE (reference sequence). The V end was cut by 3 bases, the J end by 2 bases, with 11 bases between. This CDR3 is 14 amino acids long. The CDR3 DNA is TGTGCCAGCAGCTATGAGGGGTGGAACTATGGCTACACCTTC. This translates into CASSYEGWNYGYTF. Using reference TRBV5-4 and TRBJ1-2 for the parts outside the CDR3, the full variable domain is ETGVTQSPTHLIKTRGQQVTLRCSSQSGHNTVSWYQQALGQGPQFIFQYYREEENGRGNFPPRFSGLQFPNYSSELNVNALELDDSALYLCASSYEGWNYGYTFGSGTRLTVV.

DNA for the CDR3: TGTGCCAGCAGCAGGGGGCTCAACAATGAGCAGTTCTTC. Protein product: CASSRGLNNEQFF. V usage is TRBV11-2 and J usage is TRBJ2-1, with 7 nucleotides matching TRBD1. Germline CDR1 SGHAT, CDR2 FQNNGV. V lost 5 bases, J lost 5 bases, and 3 bases stayed unmatched. This CDR3 is built from 13 residues.

The CDR3 here is CASSLAPVSTRQAQYF. The CDR3 DNA reads TGTGCCAGCAGCTTAGCCCCGGTTAGCACCCGTCAGGCGCAGTATTTT. The V gene is TRBV7-8, the J gene TRBJ2-3; D is unresolved. Trimming stripped 0 bases from V and 10 bases from J, with 20 bases between. Germline V gene data show CDR1 as SGHVS and CDR2 as FQNEAQ. This CDR3 is 16 amino acids long.

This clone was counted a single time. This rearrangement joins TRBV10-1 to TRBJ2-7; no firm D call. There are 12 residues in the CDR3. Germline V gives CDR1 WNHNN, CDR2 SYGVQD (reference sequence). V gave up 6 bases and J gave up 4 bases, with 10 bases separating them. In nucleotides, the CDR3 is TGCGCCAGCAGGATTGGGGTGTACGAGCAGTACTTC. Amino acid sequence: CASRIGVYEQYF.

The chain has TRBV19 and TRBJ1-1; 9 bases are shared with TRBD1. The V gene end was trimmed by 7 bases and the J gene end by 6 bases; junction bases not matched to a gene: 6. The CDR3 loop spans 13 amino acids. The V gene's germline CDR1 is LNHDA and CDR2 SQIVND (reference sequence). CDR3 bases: TGTGCCAGTAAGGGACAGGGAGATCCTGAAGCTTTCTTT. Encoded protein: CASKGQGDPEAFF.

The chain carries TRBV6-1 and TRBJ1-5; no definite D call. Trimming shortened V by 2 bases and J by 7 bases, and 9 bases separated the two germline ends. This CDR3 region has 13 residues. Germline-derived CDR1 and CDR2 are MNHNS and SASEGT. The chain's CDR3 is CASSETQPQPQHF. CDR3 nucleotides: TGTGCCAGCAGTGAAACCCAGCCCCAGCCCCAGCATTTT.

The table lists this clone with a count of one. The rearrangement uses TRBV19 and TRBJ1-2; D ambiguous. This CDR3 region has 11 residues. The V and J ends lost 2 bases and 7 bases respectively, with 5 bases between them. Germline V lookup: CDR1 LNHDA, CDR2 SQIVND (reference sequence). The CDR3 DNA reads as TGTGCCAGTAGTATACAAGGTGGCTACACCTTC. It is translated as CASSIQGGYTF.

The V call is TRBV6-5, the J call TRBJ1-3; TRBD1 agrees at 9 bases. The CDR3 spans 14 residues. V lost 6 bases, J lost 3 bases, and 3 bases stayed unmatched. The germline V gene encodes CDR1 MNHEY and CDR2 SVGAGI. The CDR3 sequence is CASSWTGDGNTIYF. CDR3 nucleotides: TGTGCCAGCAGCTGGACAGGGGATGGAAACACCATATATTTT.

CDR3 sequence reads: CASSLGLEGAFGTDTQYF. The CDR3 region has the DNA TGTGCCAGCAGTTTAGGACTAGAAGGAGCTTTTGGCACAGATACGCAGTATTTT. This chain uses TRBV28 with TRBJ2-3; 7 bases map to TRBD2. Trimming took 2 bases from V and 1 from J; bases not matched to a gene: 12. The CDR3 sequence is 18 residues long. Germline lookup yields CDR1 MDHEN and CDR2 SYDVKM.

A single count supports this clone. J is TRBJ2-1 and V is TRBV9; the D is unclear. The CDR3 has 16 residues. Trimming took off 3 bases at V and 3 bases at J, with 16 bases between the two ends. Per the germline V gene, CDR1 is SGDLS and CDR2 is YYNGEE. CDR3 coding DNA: TGTGCCAGCAGCGAGAGTTCTGGGCTATACTACAATGAGCAGTTCTTC. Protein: CASSESSGLYYNEQFF.

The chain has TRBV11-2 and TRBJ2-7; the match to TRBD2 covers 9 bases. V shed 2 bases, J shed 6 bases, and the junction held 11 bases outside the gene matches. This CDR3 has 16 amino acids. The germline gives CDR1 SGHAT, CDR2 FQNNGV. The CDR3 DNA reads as TGTGCCAGCAGCTTAATACGGGCTAGCGGGATCGGCGAGCAGTACTTC. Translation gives CASSLIRASGIGEQYF.

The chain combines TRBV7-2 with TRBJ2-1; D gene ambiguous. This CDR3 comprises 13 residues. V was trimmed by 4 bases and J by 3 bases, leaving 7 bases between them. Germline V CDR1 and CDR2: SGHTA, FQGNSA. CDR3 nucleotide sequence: TGTGCCAGCAGCTCCTCCTACTACAATGAGCAGTTCTTC. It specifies CASSSSYYNEQFF.

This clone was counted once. The chain's CDR3 is CASSQGTTYTIYF. As DNA, the CDR3 is TGTGCCAGCAGCCAAGGAACAACTTACACCATATATTTT. The gene calls are TRBV14 and TRBJ2-2; D unclear. The J call may be faulty, since TRBJ1-3 better matches the DNA end. Germline CDR1 and CDR2: SGHDN and FVKESK. The CDR3 has 13 amino acids.

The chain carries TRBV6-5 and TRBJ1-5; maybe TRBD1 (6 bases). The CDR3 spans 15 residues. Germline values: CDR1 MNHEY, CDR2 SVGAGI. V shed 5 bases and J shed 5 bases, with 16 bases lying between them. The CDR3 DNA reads TGTGCCAGCAGTAGCGGAGCGGAGGGGGATCAGCCCCAGCATTTT. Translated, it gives CASSSGAEGDQPQHF.

CDR3 residues: CASHTGGGNSPLHF. The CDR3 DNA follows: TGCGCCAGCCACACAGGGGGGGGTAATTCACCCCTCCACTTT. The chain couples TRBV5-1 to TRBJ1-6; 8 bases agree with TRBD1. Unmatched junction bases numbered 6, after V lost 7 bases and J lost 6 bases. This CDR3 contains 14 residues. The germline V gene has CDR1 SGHRS and CDR2 YFSETQ.

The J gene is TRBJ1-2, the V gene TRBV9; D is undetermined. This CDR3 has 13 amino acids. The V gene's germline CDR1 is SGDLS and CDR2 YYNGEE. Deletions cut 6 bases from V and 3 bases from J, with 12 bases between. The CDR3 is CASNSGWDYGYTF. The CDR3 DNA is TGTGCCAGCAATAGTGGGTGGGACTATGGCTACACCTTC.

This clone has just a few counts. This CDR3 is CASSLGNYYEQYF. Here the CDR3 DNA reads TGTGCCAGCAGCTTAGGGAACTACTACGAGCAGTACTTC. The V and J genes are TRBV7-9 and TRBJ2-7; D remains ambiguous. The ends were cut back, 1 base at V and 3 bases at J, with 7 bases in the middle. CDR1 and CDR2 (germline): SEHNR, FQNEAQ (reference sequence). CDR3 length: 13 residues.

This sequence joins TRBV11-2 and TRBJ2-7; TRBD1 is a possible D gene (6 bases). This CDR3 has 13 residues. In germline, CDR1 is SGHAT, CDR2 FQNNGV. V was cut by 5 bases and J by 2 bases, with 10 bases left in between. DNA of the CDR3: TGTGCCAGCAGCCCGACAGGTCCCTACGAGCAGTACTTC. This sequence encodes CASSPTGPYEQYF.

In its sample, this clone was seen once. The CDR3 here is CASRSDWNQPQHF. The CDR3 bases are TGTGCCAGTCGTTCGGACTGGAATCAGCCCCAGCATTTT. The genes are TRBV12-3 or TRBV12-4 and TRBJ1-5, with D unresolved. Trimming removed 9 bases at V and 4 bases at J, with 13 bases between. CDR3 length equals 13 residues.

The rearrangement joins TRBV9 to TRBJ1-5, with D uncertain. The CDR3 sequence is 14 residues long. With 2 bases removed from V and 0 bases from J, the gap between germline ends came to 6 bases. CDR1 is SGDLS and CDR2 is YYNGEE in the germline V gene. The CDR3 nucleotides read TGTGCCAGCAGCGTCGCAGCTAGCAATCAGCCCCAGCATTTT. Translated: CASSVAASNQPQHF.

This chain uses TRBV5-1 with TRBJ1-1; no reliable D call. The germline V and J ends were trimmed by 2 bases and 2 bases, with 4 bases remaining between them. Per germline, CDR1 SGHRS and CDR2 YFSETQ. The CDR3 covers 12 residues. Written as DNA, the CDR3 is TGCGCCAGCAGCTTATCTAACACTGAAGCTTTCTTT. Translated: CASSLSNTEAFF.

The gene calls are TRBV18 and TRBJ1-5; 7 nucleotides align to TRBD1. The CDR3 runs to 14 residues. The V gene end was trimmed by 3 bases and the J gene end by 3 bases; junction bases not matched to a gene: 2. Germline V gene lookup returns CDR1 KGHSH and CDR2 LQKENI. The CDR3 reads CASSPGTANQPQHF. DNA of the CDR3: TGTGCCAGCTCACCGGGGACAGCCAATCAGCCCCAGCATTTT.

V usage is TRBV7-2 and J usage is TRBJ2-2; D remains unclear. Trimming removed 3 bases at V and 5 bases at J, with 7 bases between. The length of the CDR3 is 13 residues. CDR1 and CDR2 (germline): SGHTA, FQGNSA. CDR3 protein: CASSLVKTGELFF. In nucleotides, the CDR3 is TGTGCCAGCAGCTTGGTAAAAACCGGGGAGCTGTTTTTT.

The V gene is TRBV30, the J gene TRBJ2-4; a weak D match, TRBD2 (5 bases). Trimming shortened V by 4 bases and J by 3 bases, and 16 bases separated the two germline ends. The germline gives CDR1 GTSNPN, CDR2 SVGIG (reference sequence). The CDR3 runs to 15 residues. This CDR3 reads CAWTSGLSVKNIQYF. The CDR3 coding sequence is TGTGCCTGGACCTCCGGACTCTCCGTCAAAAACATTCAGTACTTC. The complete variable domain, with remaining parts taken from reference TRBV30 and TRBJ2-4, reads SQTIHQWPATLVQPVGSPLSLECTVEGTSNPNLYWYRQAAGRGLQLLFYSVGIGQISSEVPQNLSASRPQDRQFILSSKKLLLSDSGFYLCAWTSGLSVKNIQYFGAGTRLSVL.

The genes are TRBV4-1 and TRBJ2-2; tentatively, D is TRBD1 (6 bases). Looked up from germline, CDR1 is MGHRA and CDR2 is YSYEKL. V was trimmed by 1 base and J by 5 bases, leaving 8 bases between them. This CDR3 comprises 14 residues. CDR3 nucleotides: TGCGCCAGCAGCCAAGGGACAGTGACCGGGGAGCTGTTTTTT. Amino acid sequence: CASSQGTVTGELFF.

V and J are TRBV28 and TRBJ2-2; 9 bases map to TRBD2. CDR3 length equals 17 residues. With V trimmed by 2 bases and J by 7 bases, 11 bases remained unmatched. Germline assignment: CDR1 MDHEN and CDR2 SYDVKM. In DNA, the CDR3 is TGTGCCAGCAGTTTACCCAACCTAGCGGGAAAACACGGGGAGCTGTTTTTT. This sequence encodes CASSLPNLAGKHGELFF.